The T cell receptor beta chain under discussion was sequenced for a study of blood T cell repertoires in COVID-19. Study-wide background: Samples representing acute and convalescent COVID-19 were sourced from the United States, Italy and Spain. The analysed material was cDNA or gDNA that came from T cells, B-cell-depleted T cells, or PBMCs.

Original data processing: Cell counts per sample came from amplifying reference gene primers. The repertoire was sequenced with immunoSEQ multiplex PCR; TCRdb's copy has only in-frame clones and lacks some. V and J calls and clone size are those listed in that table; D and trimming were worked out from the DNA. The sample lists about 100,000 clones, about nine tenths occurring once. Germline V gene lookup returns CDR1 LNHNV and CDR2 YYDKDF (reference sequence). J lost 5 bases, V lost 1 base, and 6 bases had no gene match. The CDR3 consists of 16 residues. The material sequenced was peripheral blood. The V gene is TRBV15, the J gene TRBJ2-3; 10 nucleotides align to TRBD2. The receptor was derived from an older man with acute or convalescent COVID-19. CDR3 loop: CATSRASGRAGDTQYF. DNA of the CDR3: TGTGCCACCAGCAGAGCCAGCGGGAGGGCCGGAGATACGCAGTATTTT.